This TCR beta chain comes out of a study of blood T cell repertoires in COVID-19. As processed by the authors: It was from reference gene primer amplification that nucleated cell counts were estimated. Some clones are missing from TCRdb's copy, which holds only in-frame ones; the method was immunoSEQ multiplex PCR. D and trimming come from the DNA, and the V and J calls and clone size come from that table. The repertoire includes some 340,000 clones, around nine tenths of them detected once, and almost 4% sits in the top ten. V gave up 5 bases and J gave up 7 bases; unmatched junction bases: 6. The CDR3 totals 13 residues. CDR1 is MGHDK and CDR2 is SYGVNS in the germline V gene.

Source material: PBMCs or T cells enriched from blood (not recorded which). The V gene is TRBV25-1, the J gene TRBJ1-1; 8 positions agree with TRBD1. This sequence originates from a woman aged 30 to 39 who had been exposed to COVID-19. This chain's CDR3 is CASSPGGLVEAFF. DNA of the CDR3: TGTGCCAGCAGTCCAGGGGGCTTGGTTGAAGCTTTCTTT. Using reference TRBV25-1 and TRBJ1-1 for the parts outside the CDR3, the full variable domain is EADIYQTPRYLVIGTGKKITLECSQTMGHDKMYWYQQDPGMELHLIHYSYGVNSTEKGDLSSESTVSRIRTEHFPLTLESARPSHTSQYLCASSPGGLVEAFFGQGTRLTVV.